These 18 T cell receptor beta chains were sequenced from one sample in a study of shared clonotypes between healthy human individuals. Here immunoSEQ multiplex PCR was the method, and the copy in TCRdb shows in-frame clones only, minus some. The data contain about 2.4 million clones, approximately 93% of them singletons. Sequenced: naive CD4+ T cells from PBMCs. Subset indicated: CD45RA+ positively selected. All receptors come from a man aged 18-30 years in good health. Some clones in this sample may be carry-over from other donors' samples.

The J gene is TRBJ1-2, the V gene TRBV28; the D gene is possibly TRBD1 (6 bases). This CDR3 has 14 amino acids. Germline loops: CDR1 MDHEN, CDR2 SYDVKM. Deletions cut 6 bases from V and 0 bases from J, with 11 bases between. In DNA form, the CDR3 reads TGTGCCAGCAGACTGGACAGATCTAACTATGGCTACACCTTC. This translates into CASRLDRSNYGYTF.

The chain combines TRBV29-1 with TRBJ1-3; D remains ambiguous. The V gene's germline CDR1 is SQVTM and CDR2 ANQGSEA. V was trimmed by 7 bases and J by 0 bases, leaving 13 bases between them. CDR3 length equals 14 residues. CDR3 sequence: CSAAGSYSGNTIYF. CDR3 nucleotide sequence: TGCAGCGCCGCCGGCTCCTACTCTGGAAACACCATATATTTT.

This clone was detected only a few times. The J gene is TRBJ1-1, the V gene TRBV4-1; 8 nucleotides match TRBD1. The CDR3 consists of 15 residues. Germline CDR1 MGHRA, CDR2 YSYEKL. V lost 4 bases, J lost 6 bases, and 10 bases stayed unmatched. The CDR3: CASSPTTGALPEAFF. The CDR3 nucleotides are TGCGCCAGCAGCCCGACGACAGGGGCTCTTCCTGAAGCTTTCTTT.

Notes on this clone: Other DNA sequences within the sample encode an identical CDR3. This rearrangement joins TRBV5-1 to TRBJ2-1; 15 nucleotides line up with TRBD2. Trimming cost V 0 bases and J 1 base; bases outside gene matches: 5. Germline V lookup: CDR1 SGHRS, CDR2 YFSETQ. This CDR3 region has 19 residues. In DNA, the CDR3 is TGCGCCAGCAGCTTGGGGGGACTAGCGGGAGGCCCATCCTACAATGAGCAGTTCTTC. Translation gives CASSLGGLAGGPSYNEQFF. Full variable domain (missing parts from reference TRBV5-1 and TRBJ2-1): KAGVTQTPRYLIKTRGQQVTLSCSPISGHRSVSWYQQTPGQGLQFLFEYFSETQRNKGNFPGRFSGRQFSNSRSEMNVSTLELGDSALYLCASSLGGLAGGPSYNEQFFGPGTRLTVL.

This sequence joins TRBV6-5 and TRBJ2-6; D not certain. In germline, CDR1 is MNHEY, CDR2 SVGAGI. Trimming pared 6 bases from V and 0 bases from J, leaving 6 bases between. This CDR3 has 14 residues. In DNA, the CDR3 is TGTGCCAGCAGCCGCCCCTCTGGGGCCAACGTCCTGACTTTC. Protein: CASSRPSGANVLTF.

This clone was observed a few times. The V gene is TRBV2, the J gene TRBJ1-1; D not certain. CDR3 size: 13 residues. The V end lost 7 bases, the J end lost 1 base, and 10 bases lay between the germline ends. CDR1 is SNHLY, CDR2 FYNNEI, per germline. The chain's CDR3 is CASNGLTNTEAFF. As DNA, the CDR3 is TGTGCCAGCAACGGACTCACGAACACTGAAGCTTTCTTT.

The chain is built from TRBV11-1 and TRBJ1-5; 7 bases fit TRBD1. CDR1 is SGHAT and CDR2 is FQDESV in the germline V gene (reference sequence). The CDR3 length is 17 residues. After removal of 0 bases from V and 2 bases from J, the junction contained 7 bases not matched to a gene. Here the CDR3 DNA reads TGTGCCAGCAGCTTAGCCAGGGGGGTTTGCGGCAATCAGCCCCAGCATTTT. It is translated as CASSLARGVCGNQPQHF.

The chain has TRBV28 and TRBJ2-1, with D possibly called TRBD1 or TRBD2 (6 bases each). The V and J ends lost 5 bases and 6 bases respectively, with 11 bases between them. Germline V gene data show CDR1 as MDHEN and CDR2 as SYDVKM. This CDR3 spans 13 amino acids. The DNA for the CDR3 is TGTGCCAGCAGTGGAGGGGGTTCCAATGAGCAGTTCTTC. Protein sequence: CASSGGGSNEQFF.

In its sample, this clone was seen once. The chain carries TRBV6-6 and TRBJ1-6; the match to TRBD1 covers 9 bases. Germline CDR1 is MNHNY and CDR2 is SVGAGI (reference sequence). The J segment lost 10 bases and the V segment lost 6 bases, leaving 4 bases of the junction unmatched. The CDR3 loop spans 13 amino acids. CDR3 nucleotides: TGTGCCAGCAGCCTGGACAGGGGATCACCCCTCCACTTT. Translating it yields CASSLDRGSPLHF.

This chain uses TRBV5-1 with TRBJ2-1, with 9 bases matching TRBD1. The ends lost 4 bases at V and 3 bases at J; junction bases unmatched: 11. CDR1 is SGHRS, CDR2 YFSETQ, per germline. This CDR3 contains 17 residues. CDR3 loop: CASSPDPAGQGYNEQFF. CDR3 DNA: TGCGCCAGCAGCCCGGACCCAGCGGGACAGGGCTACAATGAGCAGTTCTTC.

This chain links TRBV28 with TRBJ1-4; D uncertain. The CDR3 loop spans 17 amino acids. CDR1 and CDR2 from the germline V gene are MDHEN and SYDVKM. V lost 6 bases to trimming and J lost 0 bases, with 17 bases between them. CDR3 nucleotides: TGTGCCAGCAGCTCGTGGAGCAACCCTGCAACTAATGAAAAACTGTTTTTT. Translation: CASSSWSNPATNEKLFF.

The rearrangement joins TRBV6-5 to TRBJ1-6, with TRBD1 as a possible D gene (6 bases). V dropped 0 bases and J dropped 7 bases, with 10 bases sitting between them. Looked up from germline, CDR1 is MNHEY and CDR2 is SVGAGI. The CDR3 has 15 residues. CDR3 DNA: TGTGCCAGCAGTTACTCGCCGCAGGGGAATTCACCCCTCCACTTT. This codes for CASSYSPQGNSPLHF.

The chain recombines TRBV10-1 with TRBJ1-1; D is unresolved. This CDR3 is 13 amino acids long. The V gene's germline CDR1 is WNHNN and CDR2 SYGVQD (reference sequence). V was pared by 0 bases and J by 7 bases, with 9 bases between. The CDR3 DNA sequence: TGCGCCAGCAGTGAGTCGGGTCTCAGTGAAGCTTTCTTT. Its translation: CASSESGLSEAFF.

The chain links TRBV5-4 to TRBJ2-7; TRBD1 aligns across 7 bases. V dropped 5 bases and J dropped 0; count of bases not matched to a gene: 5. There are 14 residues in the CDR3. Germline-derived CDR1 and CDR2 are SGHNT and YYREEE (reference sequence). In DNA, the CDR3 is TGTGCCAGCAGGCCCGGGACAGACTCCTACGAGCAGTACTTC. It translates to CASRPGTDSYEQYF.

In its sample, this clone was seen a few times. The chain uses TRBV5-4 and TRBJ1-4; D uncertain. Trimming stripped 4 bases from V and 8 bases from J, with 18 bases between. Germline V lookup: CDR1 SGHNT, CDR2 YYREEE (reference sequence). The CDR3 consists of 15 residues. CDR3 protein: CASSPEPQRREKLFF. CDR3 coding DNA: TGTGCCAGCAGCCCCGAACCACAACGGAGGGAAAAACTGTTTTTT. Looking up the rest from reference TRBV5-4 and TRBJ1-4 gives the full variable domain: ETGVTQSPTHLIKTRGQQVTLRCSSQSGHNTVSWYQQALGQGPQFIFQYYREEENGRGNFPPRFSGLQFPNYSSELNVNALELDDSALYLCASSPEPQRREKLFFGSGTQLSVL.

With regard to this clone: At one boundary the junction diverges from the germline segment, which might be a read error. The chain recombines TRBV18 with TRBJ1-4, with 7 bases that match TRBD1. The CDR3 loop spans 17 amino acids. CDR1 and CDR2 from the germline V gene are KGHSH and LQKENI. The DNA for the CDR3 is TGTGCCAGCTCCCCACCCCGGACAGGAGGAACTAATGAAAAACTGTTTTTT. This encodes CASSPPRTGGTNEKLFF. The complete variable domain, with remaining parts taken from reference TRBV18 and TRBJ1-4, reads NAGVMQNPRHLVRRRGQEARLRCSPMKGHSHVYWYRQLPEEGLKFMVYLQKENIIDESGMPKERFSAEFPKEGPSILRIQQVVRGDSAAYFCASSPPRTGGTNEKLFFGSGTQLSVL.

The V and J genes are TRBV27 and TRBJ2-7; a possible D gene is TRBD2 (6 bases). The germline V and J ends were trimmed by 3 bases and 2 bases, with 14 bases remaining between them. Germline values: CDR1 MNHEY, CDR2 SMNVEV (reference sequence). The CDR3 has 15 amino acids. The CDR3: CASSFGRREPYEQYF. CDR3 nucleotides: TGTGCCAGCAGTTTTGGACGGAGGGAACCCTACGAGCAGTACTTC.

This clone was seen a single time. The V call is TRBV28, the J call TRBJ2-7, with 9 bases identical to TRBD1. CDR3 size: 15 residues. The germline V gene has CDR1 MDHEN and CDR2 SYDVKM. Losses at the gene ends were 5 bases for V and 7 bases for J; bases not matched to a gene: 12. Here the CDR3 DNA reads TGTGCCAGCAGTAGGCCTACAGGGGGCGCCGGTGAGCAGTACTTC. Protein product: CASSRPTGGAGEQYF.